The 6 T cell receptor beta chains presented below share a single source sample, sequenced in a study of CD8+CD57+ T cells in acquired aplastic anemia. Those patients picked for sequencing had displayed CD8+CD57+ cell expansion on flow cytometry. The study profiled TCR beta VDJ and CDR3 using genomic DNA as template. TCRdb reprocessed the reads with MiXCR, giving one entry per CDR3 protein. The sample lists under 350,000 distinct CDR3 sequences; 45% to 65% were seen once. Sequenced material: sorted CD4+, CD8+, or CD8+CD57+ T cells (not recorded which) from PBMCs. The receptors derive from a human donor with aplastic anemia.

As regards this clonotype: This is likely a read error, given that the CDR3 carries no conserved phenylalanine or tryptophan at its end. DNA for the CDR3: TGCAGTGCCCCCCAGGGGCCCGGCTATGGCTACACCCTC. Its protein is CSAPQGPGYGYTL. The chain has TRBV20-1 and TRBJ1-2; weak D call: TRBD1 (6 bases). This CDR3 has 13 residues. With 6 bases removed from V and 4 bases from J, the gap between germline ends came to 15 bases. Germline V gene data show CDR1 as DFQATT and CDR2 as SNEGSKA (reference sequence).

The table lists this clonotype with many counts. The chain has TRBV10-3 and TRBJ1-1; possible D gene TRBD1, 6 bases. Germline loops: CDR1 ENHRY, CDR2 SYGVKD. V lost 6 bases, J lost 5 bases, and 19 bases lay in between. This CDR3 has 15 amino acids. This CDR3 reads CAISSGVGSETEAFF. The CDR3 DNA reads as TGTGCCATCAGCTCAGGGGTTGGGTCGGAGACTGAAGCTTTCTTT.

As regards this clonotype: The junction differs from germline at one of its ends, possibly a read error. The chain couples TRBV25-1 to TRBJ2-7; D gene ambiguous. CDR3 length: 13 residues. Germline CDR1 MGHDK, CDR2 SYGVNS. The CDR3: CASSEEYSYEQHF. The DNA of the CDR3 is TGTGCCAGCAGTGAGGAGTACTCCTACGAGCAGCACTTC.

In regard to this clonotype: Sequence at one end of the junction differs from germline and may be a read error. This chain connects TRBV7-9 to TRBJ1-2, with D possibly being TRBD1 (6 bases). This CDR3 has 15 residues. In germline, CDR1 is SEHNR, CDR2 FQNEAQ (reference sequence). The CDR3 here is CVSSLESRQDYSYTF. In DNA, the CDR3 is TGTGTCAGCAGCTTGGAATCGAGACAGGACTATAGCTACACCTTC.

CDR3 amino acids: CASSGVGLGYQETQYF. The CDR3 nucleotides are TGTGCCAGTAGTGGGGTTGGACTGGGGTACCAAGAGACCCAGTACTTC. This sequence joins TRBV19 and TRBJ2-5, with D possibly matching TRBD2 (5 bases). The V gene's germline CDR1 is LNHDA and CDR2 SQIVND (reference sequence). The germline V and J ends were trimmed by 5 bases and 0 bases, with 16 bases remaining between them. This CDR3 region has 16 residues. The full variable domain, rest sourced from reference TRBV19 and TRBJ2-5, is DGGITQSPKYLFRKEGQNVTLSCEQNLNHDAMYWYRQDPGQGLRLIYYSQIVNDFQKGDIAEGYSVSREKKESFPLTVTSAQKNPTAFYLCASSGVGLGYQETQYFGPGTRLLVL.

The chain carries TRBV20-1 and TRBJ2-5; 14 bases map to TRBD2. The CDR3 is 17 residues long. CDR1 is DFQATT, CDR2 SNEGSKA, per germline (reference sequence). With V trimmed by 3 bases and J by 5 bases, 11 bases remained unmatched. The DNA of the CDR3 is TGCAGTGCTAGGGGGACTAGCGGGAGTAGTAATATGGAGACCCAGTACTTC. The encoded protein is CSARGTSGSSNMETQYF.